The rows below give T cell receptor beta chains drawn from one sample of a study of blood T cell repertoires in COVID-19. TCRdb's table, derived via immunoSEQ multiplex PCR, lists solely in-frame clones and lacks some. The data show roughly 100,000 clones, roughly 86% seen once. The sequencing sample was made of peripheral blood. Source of these receptors: a man aged 35 to 55 with active or convalescent COVID-19. Both conserved end residues are part of each CDR3. D genes are given only for firm matches. For some rows the clone size is stated as once, few or many, or as a class when expanded; others skip it.

TRBV12-5	NA	TRBJ1-6	NA	CASGLNRNNSPLHF	TGTGCTAGTGGTTTGAACAGAAATAATTCACCCCTCCACTTT
TRBV11-2	NA	TRBJ2-7	NA	CASTPSYEQYF	TGTGCCAGCACCCCGTCCTACGAGCAGTACTTC
TRBV24-1	NA	TRBJ1-1	NA	CATSDGGTEAFF	TGTGCCACCAGTGACGGGGGGACTGAAGCTTTCTTT
TRBV7-6	NA	TRBJ2-2	NA	CASSLMLEGGELFF	TGTGCCAGCAGCTTAATGCTGGAGGGCGGGGAGCTGTTTTTT
TRBV3-1/TRBV3-2	TRBD1	TRBJ2-5	NA	CASSRQGIQETQYF	TGTGCCAGCAGCCGACAGGGAATCCAAGAGACCCAGTACTTC
TRBV7-8	NA	TRBJ2-7	NA	CASSLVRGGVSYEQYF	TGTGCCAGCAGCTTAGTCCGCGGGGGCGTTAGTTACGAGCAGTACTTC
TRBV6-5	TRBD1	TRBJ1-5	NA	CASTRTGGQPQHF	TGTGCCAGCACCAGGACAGGAGGGCAGCCCCAGCATTTT
TRBV27	NA	TRBJ2-5	few	CASSLDKETQYF	TGTGCCAGCAGTTTAGACAAAGAGACCCAGTACTTC
TRBV19	NA	TRBJ1-1	NA	CASSIERGATEAFF	TGTGCCAGTAGTATAGAGCGGGGGGCCACTGAAGCTTTCTTT
TRBV20-1	NA	TRBJ2-7	NA	CGQTGGGEQYF	TGCGGGCAGACAGGCGGAGGCGAGCAGTACTTC
TRBV14	TRBD1	TRBJ1-4	NA	CASSLEQGALGEKLFF	TGTGCCAGCAGCCTGGAACAGGGGGCGCTTGGTGAAAAACTGTTTTTT
TRBV5-6	NA	TRBJ1-1	NA	CASSRRLEALGNTEAFF	TGTGCCAGCAGCCGCAGGTTGGAAGCTTTGGGGAACACTGAAGCTTTCTTT
TRBV6-1	NA	TRBJ1-5	NA	CASSEVRTYYSPQHF	TGTGCCAGCAGTGAAGTGAGAACTTATTATTCCCCCCAGCATTTT
TRBV9	NA	TRBJ2-1	NA	CASSLDSGRAYNEQFF	TGTGCCAGCAGCCTGGATAGCGGAAGGGCCTACAATGAGCAGTTCTTC
TRBV12-3/TRBV12-4	NA	TRBJ1-1	NA	CASSLDERAFF	TGTGCCAGCAGCCTAGACGAGAGAGCTTTCTTT
TRBV2	TRBD2	TRBJ2-1	few	CASSSDLAGASYNEQFF	TGTGCCAGCAGTTCAGATCTAGCGGGGGCGTCCTACAATGAGCAGTTCTTC
TRBV28	TRBD2	TRBJ2-3	NA	CASSNSFRLAVSTDTQYF	TGTGCCAGCAGTAACAGCTTTCGACTAGCGGTCTCCACAGATACGCAGTATTTT
TRBV7-2	NA	TRBJ2-3	NA	CASTHRGAGRTTDTQYF	TGTGCCAGCACCCACCGCGGGGCCGGGCGTACAACAGATACGCAGTATTTT
TRBV25-1	NA	TRBJ1-6	NA	CASTRGGRVYSPLHF	TGTGCCAGCACTCGCGGGGGCAGGGTTTATTCACCCCTCCACTTT
TRBV12-5	NA	TRBJ2-1	NA	CASAIGTGNEQFF	TGTGCTAGTGCTATCGGAACAGGGAATGAGCAGTTCTTC
TRBV12-2	NA	TRBJ1-5	NA	CASRSPGQGAWCNQPQHF	TGTGCAAGTCGCTCTCCGGGACAGGGGGCATGGTGCAATCAGCCCCAGCATTTT
TRBV7-9	TRBD1	TRBJ2-2	NA	CASRGGKDTGELFF	TGTGCCAGCCGAGGGGGCAAGGACACCGGGGAGCTGTTTTTT
TRBV29-1	NA	TRBJ1-5	once	CSVGERQTSNQPQHF	TGCAGCGTTGGCGAGCGGCAAACTAGCAATCAGCCCCAGCATTTT
TRBV5-4	TRBD1	TRBJ2-1	few	CASSLGTGIRNEQFF	TGTGCCAGCAGCCTCGGGACAGGTATAAGGAATGAGCAGTTCTTC
TRBV7-2	TRBD1	TRBJ1-4	NA	CASSVNRGEKLFF	TGTGCCAGCAGCGTTAACAGGGGTGAAAAACTGTTTTTT
TRBV10-2	TRBD2	TRBJ2-3	NA	CASSRTSGIEKYTQYF	TGCGCCAGCAGTCGCACTAGCGGAATAGAAAAATATACGCAGTATTTT
TRBV11-3	TRBD1	TRBJ2-7	NA	CASSHRGTVNEQYF	TGTGCCAGCAGCCACCGAGGGACAGTAAACGAGCAGTACTTC
TRBV7-8	NA	TRBJ1-5	few	CASSREGLGNQPQHF	TGTGCCAGCAGCCGTGAGGGTTTGGGCAATCAGCCCCAGCATTTT
TRBV3-1/TRBV3-2	TRBD1	TRBJ1-1	NA	CASSLQGANTEAFF	TGTGCCAGCAGCCTACAGGGGGCCAACACTGAAGCTTTCTTT
TRBV7-2	TRBD1	TRBJ2-7	NA	CASSPRQGHNEQYF	TGTGCCAGCAGCCCCAGACAGGGGCACAACGAGCAGTACTTC
TRBV27	NA	TRBJ1-3	NA	CASRRWEKDTIYF	TGTGCCAGCAGGCGGTGGGAGAAGGACACCATATATTTT
TRBV6-6	NA	TRBJ2-2	NA	CASSRGPGELFF	TGTGCCAGCAGTCGGGGGCCTGGGGAGCTGTTTTTT
TRBV10-3	NA	TRBJ1-5	NA	CAISVPDSHNQPQHF	TGTGCCATCAGTGTACCGGACAGTCACAATCAGCCCCAGCATTTT
TRBV29-1	TRBD1	TRBJ2-3	few	CSVERTGGTDTQYF	TGCAGCGTTGAGAGGACAGGAGGCACAGATACGCAGTATTTT
TRBV5-1	TRBD2	TRBJ2-7	NA	CASSGPTSGPSYEQYF	TGCGCCAGCAGCGGCCCGACTAGCGGGCCATCCTACGAGCAGTACTTC
TRBV15	NA	TRBJ1-4	NA	CATSLVGARDNEKLFF	TGTGCCACCAGCTTAGTAGGAGCCAGGGATAATGAAAAACTGTTTTTT
TRBV2	TRBD1	TRBJ1-2	few	CASSEGDREFGGYTF	TGTGCCAGCAGTGAAGGGGACAGGGAATTCGGAGGCTACACCTTC
TRBV18	NA	TRBJ1-1	NA	CASSPGSVRVTEAFF	TGTGCCAGCTCACCTGGGTCGGTCAGGGTCACTGAAGCTTTCTTT
TRBV30	TRBD1	TRBJ1-1	NA	CAWSAKNRGMNTEAFF	TGTGCCTGGAGTGCCAAGAACAGGGGGATGAACACTGAAGCTTTCTTT
TRBV18	NA	TRBJ1-1	NA	CASSQQGSNTEAFF	TGTGCCAGCTCACAACAGGGTTCGAACACTGAAGCTTTCTTT
TRBV3-1/TRBV3-2	TRBD1	TRBJ2-7	NA	CASSPTGTAIYEQYF	TGTGCCAGCAGCCCAACCGGGACAGCGATATACGAGCAGTACTTC
TRBV18	TRBD1	TRBJ1-1	NA	CASSPGTDRWTEAFF	TGTGCCAGCTCACCAGGGACAGACCGGTGGACTGAAGCTTTCTTT
TRBV27	NA	TRBJ2-3	few	CASSLVTAPRDTQYF	TGTGCCAGCAGTTTAGTGACGGCGCCGCGGGATACGCAGTATTTT
TRBV10-3	TRBD2	TRBJ2-2	NA	CATSETGGQTGELFF	TGTGCCACATCAGAAACGGGGGGGCAGACCGGGGAGCTGTTTTTT
TRBV7-2	TRBD1	TRBJ2-5	NA	CASSFMMGTGGQETQYF	TGTGCCAGCAGCTTCATGATGGGGACAGGGGGCCAAGAGACCCAGTACTTC
TRBV7-9	TRBD1	TRBJ1-4	few	CASSWRQGNEKLFF	TGTGCCAGCAGCTGGAGACAGGGCAATGAAAAACTGTTTTTT
TRBV12-3/TRBV12-4	NA	TRBJ2-1	NA	CASSLVEYNEQFF	TGTGCCAGCAGTTTAGTCGAGTACAATGAGCAGTTCTTC
TRBV11-3	NA	TRBJ2-3	once	CASSLGTNGDTQYF	TGTGCCAGCAGCTTAGGGACTAACGGCGATACGCAGTATTTT
TRBV6-1	NA	TRBJ2-4	once	CASSEESVGKNIQYF	TGTGCCAGCAGTGAGGAGTCGGTAGGCAAAAACATTCAGTACTTC
TRBV3-1/TRBV3-2	NA	TRBJ2-3	NA	CASSHSSRTQYF	TGTGCCAGCAGCCACTCGTCCCGTACGCAGTATTTT